This T cell receptor beta chain was found in a study of PD-1 blockade in classical Hodgkin lymphoma. Clones were read by immunoSEQ multiplex PCR, and TCRdb kept only the in-frame ones, dropping some. The table has 25,000 to 35,000 clones, 65% to 90% seen once; the top ten hold 2% to 3%. Every single patient, without exception, relapsed after autologous stem cell transplantation, and brentuximab vedotin exposure varied. Investigators isolated CD4+ T cells from thawed PBMCs through magnetic negative selection. This CDR3 is 15 amino acids long. Between the trimmed V and J ends, which lost 0 bases and 5 bases, there was a span of 13 bases. Germline-derived CDR1 and CDR2 are MGHRA and YSYEKL.

The TCR originated in a human donor with classical Hodgkin lymphoma. The sample consisted of CD4+ T cells from blood, taken at baseline. The chain carries TRBV4-1 and TRBJ2-5; D is possibly TRBD1 (5 bases). The CDR3, as DNA: TGCGCCAGCAGCCAAGATCAGTTGAAGGGGGAGACCCAGTACTTC. It translates to CASSQDQLKGETQYF.